A selection of T cell receptor beta chains follows, all from one sample in a study of T cell responses to AZD1222 COVID-19 vaccine. Assay used: immunoSEQ multiplex PCR; TCRdb lists only in-frame clones, some missing. Among roughly 80,000 clones listed, roughly 90% were seen once. The specimen was peripheral blood, collected on day 0 of AZD1222 vaccination. The receptors come from an adult in good health. The CDR3 runs from the conserved cysteine through the conserved F or W. Fields, in order: V gene, CDR3 length, D gene, clone size, J gene, CDR3 DNA, CDR3 protein. A D gene is named only where the DNA matches it firmly. Only some rows state a clone size, as once, few, many or a class for expanded clones.

TRBV6-5	15	NA	once	TRBJ1-1	TGTGCCAGCAGCGACCCTGACGGACAGAACACTGAAGCTTTCTTT	CASSDPDGQNTEAFF
TRBV4-1	17	TRBD1	NA	TRBJ1-6	TGCGCCAGCAGCCATGCAGATGGGGGACAGTGGAATTCACCCCTCCACTTT	CASSHADGGQWNSPLHF
TRBV11-3	14	NA	NA	TRBJ2-7	TGTGCCAGCAGCTTAGGCCGCGGGAACTACGAGCAGTACTTC	CASSLGRGNYEQYF
TRBV11-3	19	TRBD2	NA	TRBJ2-3	TGTGCCAGCAGCTTACGGGAACTAAGGTTGGCGGGAGGAAGAGGGACGCAGTATTTT	CASSLRELRLAGGRGTQYF
TRBV5-4	15	TRBD2	NA	TRBJ2-5	TGTGCCAGCAGCTTAACTAGCGGGAGAAGAGAGACCCAGTACTTC	CASSLTSGRRETQYF
TRBV19	17	TRBD2	NA	TRBJ2-3	TGTGCCAGTAGTTCCTGGACTAGCGGGAGGGACACAGATACGCAGTATTTT	CASSSWTSGRDTDTQYF
TRBV5-1	13	NA	NA	TRBJ2-7	TGCGCCAGCAGACTTCAGAGCTCCTACGAGCAGTACTTC	CASRLQSSYEQYF
TRBV10-3	16	NA	NA	TRBJ1-4	TGTGCCATCAGTGAGGGTGAGGACTCAGCTAATGAAAAACTGTTTTTT	CAISEGEDSANEKLFF
TRBV5-4	15	NA	NA	TRBJ1-1	TGTGCCAGCAGCTCTAAAGGGGTTTCGAACACTGAAGCTTTCTTT	CASSSKGVSNTEAFF
TRBV7-2	14	NA	NA	TRBJ2-3	TGTGCCAGCAGCACGGGACAAAACACAGATACGCAGTATTTT	CASSTGQNTDTQYF
TRBV5-1	14	TRBD1	NA	TRBJ2-7	TGCGCCAGCAGCTTCGACAGGGCCTCCTACGAGCAGTACTTC	CASSFDRASYEQYF
TRBV5-1	15	NA	NA	TRBJ2-1	TGCGCCAGCCAACCGGATCGTGCGACCTACAATGAGCAGTTCTTC	CASQPDRATYNEQFF
TRBV5-1	12	NA	NA	TRBJ1-2	TGCGCCAGCAGAAGTGACAGCTATGGCTACACCTTC	CASRSDSYGYTF
TRBV7-8	20	TRBD1	NA	TRBJ1-5	TGTGCCAGCAGCCCACGTGGACAGGGATGGGACCAGCCTTACAATCAGCCCCAGCATTTT	CASSPRGQGWDQPYNQPQHF
TRBV4-3	18	NA	NA	TRBJ2-2	TGCGCCAGCAGCCAAGATCACCCTGGGGGGAGTAATACCGGGGAGCTGTTTTTT	CASSQDHPGGSNTGELFF